This T cell receptor beta chain was obtained from a study of blood T cell repertoires in COVID-19. Study context: From T cells, B-cell-depleted T cells, or PBMCs came the material, which was cDNA or gDNA.

TCRdb's copy holds only in-frame clones and misses some; the assay was immunoSEQ multiplex PCR. The sample has 30,000 to 40,000 clones; 70% to 80% are singletons. This clone was recorded a few times. The CDR3 loop spans 14 amino acids. Trimming stripped 6 bases from V and 5 bases from J, with 16 bases between. Germline V gene data show CDR1 as MNHEY and CDR2 as SVGEGT. The source of this sequence is a man aged 80 or over with acute or convalescent COVID-19. What was sequenced was peripheral blood. The chain uses TRBV6-2 or TRBV6-3 and TRBJ2-5; D may be TRBD2 (6 bases). The CDR3 here is CASSPGTGVETQYF. The CDR3 bases are TGTGCCAGCAGCCCCGGGACTGGGGTCGAGACCCAGTACTTC.